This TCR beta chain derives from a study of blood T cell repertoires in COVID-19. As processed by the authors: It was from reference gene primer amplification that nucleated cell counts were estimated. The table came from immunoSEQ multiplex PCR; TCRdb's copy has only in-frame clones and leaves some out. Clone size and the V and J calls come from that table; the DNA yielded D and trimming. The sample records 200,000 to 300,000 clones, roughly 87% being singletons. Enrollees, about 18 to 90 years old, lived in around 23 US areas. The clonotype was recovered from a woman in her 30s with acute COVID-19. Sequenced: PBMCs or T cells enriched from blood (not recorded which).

CDR3 sequence reads: CASSYFPGTSTDTQYF. The CDR3 DNA follows: TGTGCCAGCAGTTACTTCCCCGGGACTAGCACAGATACGCAGTATTTT. The chain uses TRBV6-5 and TRBJ2-3, with D tentatively TRBD2 (6 bases). V dropped 1 base and J dropped 0 bases, with 11 bases sitting between them. CDR1 and CDR2 from the germline V gene are MNHEY and SVGAGI. The CDR3 runs 16 residues.